These 4 T cell receptor beta chains were sequenced from one sample in a study of control samples from healthy donors and cancer patients. Generated by immunoSEQ multiplex PCR, the TCRdb table keeps only in-frame clones and is missing some. The sample lists fewer than 20,000 clones, roughly 80% occurring once. Specimen: PBMCs. The receptors come from a man aged 80 or over with head and neck cancer.

This chain links TRBV7-2 with TRBJ2-7; 8 nucleotides line up with TRBD1. The CDR3 is 14 amino acids. The V segment lost 2 bases and the J segment 6 bases; nucleotides outside the gene matches: 6. Germline V gives CDR1 SGHTA, CDR2 FQGNSA. The CDR3: CASSLLGQGGEQYF. The CDR3 DNA reads as TGTGCCAGCAGCTTACTAGGACAGGGTGGCGAGCAGTACTTC.

V gene TRBV5-6 combines with J gene TRBJ1-3, with TRBD1 matching over 10 bases. Germline V gives CDR1 SGHDT, CDR2 YYEEEE. Trimming cost V 2 bases and J 7 bases; bases outside gene matches: 9. The CDR3 loop spans 16 amino acids. The CDR3 sequence: CASSLEDRGYGNTIYF. The CDR3 DNA is TGTGCCAGCAGCTTAGAGGACAGGGGGTATGGCAACACCATATATTTT.

V usage is TRBV6-2 or TRBV6-3 and J usage is TRBJ2-7; possible D gene TRBD2, 5 bases. The CDR3 has 13 residues. The germline V gene encodes CDR1 MNHEY and CDR2 SVGEGT. V was cut by 0 bases and J by 4 bases, with 7 bases left in between. The DNA for the CDR3 is TGTGCCAGCAGTTACTCGGCGGGTTACGAGCAGTACTTC. The encoded protein is CASSYSAGYEQYF.

The chain has TRBV2 and TRBJ1-3; D gene ambiguous. The CDR3 loop spans 13 amino acids. V lost 0 bases and J lost 4, with 4 bases in between. Per germline, CDR1 SNHLY and CDR2 FYNNEI. The CDR3 here is CASSEAGGNTIYF. The CDR3 region has the DNA TGTGCCAGCAGTGAAGCAGGGGGAAACACCATATATTTT.